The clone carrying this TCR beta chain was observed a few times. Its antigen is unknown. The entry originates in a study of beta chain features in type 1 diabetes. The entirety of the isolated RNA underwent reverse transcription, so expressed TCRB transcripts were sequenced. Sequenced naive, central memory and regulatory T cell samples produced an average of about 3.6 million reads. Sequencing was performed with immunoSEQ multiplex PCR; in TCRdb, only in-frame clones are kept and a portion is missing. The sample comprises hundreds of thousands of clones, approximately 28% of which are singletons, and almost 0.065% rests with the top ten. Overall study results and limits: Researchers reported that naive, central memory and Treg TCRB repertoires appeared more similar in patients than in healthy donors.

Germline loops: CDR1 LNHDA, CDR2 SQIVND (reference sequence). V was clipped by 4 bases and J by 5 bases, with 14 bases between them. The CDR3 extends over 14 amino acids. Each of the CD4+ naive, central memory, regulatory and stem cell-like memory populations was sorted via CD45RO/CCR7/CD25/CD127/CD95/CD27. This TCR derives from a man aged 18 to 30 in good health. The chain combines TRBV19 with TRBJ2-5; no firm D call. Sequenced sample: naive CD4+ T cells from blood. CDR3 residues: CASSTSLNGETQYF. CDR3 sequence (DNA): TGTGCCAGTAGTACGAGTTTAAACGGGGAGACCCAGTACTTC.